The 18 T cell receptor beta chains below all came from one sample that was sequenced in a study of blood T cell repertoires in COVID-19. Data came from immunoSEQ multiplex PCR; TCRdb stores just in-frame clones and leaves some out. The sample has hundreds of thousands of clones; approximately 90% are singletons. Sequenced sample: peripheral blood. The receptors come from a man younger than 30 with active or convalescent COVID-19.

The chain uses TRBV27 and TRBJ2-5; TRBD2 agrees at 11 bases. V lost 4 bases, J lost 0 bases, and 7 bases stayed unmatched. CDR1 and CDR2 from the germline V gene are MNHEY and SMNVEV (reference sequence). CDR3 length equals 17 residues. The CDR3 loop is CASSSRRLAGYQETQYF. The CDR3 DNA is TGTGCCAGCAGTTCCCGCCGACTAGCGGGGTACCAAGAGACCCAGTACTTC.

V is TRBV5-1 and J is TRBJ2-7; D remains ambiguous. The CDR3 covers 12 residues. Germline V gene sequence: CDR1 SGHRS, CDR2 YFSETQ. V lost 4 bases and J lost 0, with 5 bases in between. CDR3 loop: CASSPSSYEQYF. CDR3 in DNA: TGCGCCAGCAGCCCTAGCTCCTACGAGCAGTACTTC.

This sequence joins TRBV27 and TRBJ1-1; 7 nucleotides agree with TRBD1. V shed 5 bases, J shed 8 bases, and the junction held 2 bases outside the gene matches. Germline lookup yields CDR1 MNHEY and CDR2 SMNVEV (reference sequence). The CDR3 runs 11 residues. CDR3 sequence reads: CASSKDREAFF. The CDR3 region has the DNA TGTGCCAGCAGTAAGGACAGGGAAGCTTTCTTT.

The chain carries TRBV28 and TRBJ1-1, with 11 bases aligning to TRBD1. Per germline, CDR1 MDHEN and CDR2 SYDVKM. V was clipped by 6 bases and J by 4 bases; unmatched bases: 7. This CDR3 region has 15 residues. CDR3 in amino acids: CASRLYGQGATEAFF. Here the CDR3 DNA reads TGTGCCAGCAGACTTTACGGACAGGGGGCCACTGAAGCTTTCTTT.

This chain joins TRBV11-2 and TRBJ1-4, with D perhaps matching TRBD1 (6 bases). In germline, CDR1 is SGHAT, CDR2 FQNNGV. V lost 4 bases and J 3 bases, leaving 12 bases between the germline ends. This CDR3 region has 15 residues. The CDR3 nucleotides read TGTGCCAGCAGCTCACGACAGGCCCCTAATGAAAAACTGTTTTTT. Translating it yields CASSSRQAPNEKLFF.

The chain couples TRBV7-9 to TRBJ2-7; weak D call: TRBD2 (6 bases). The CDR3 covers 14 residues. The germline gives CDR1 SEHNR, CDR2 FQNEAQ (reference sequence). V lost 5 bases and J 4 bases, leaving 15 bases between the germline ends. The CDR3 sequence is CASSPGLIVYEQYF. The DNA of the CDR3 is TGTGCCAGCAGCCCCGGACTAATAGTGTACGAGCAGTACTTC.

The chain carries TRBV19 and TRBJ1-5, with D unclear. V lost 1 base to trimming and J lost 7 bases, with 8 bases between them. Germline V gene lookup returns CDR1 LNHDA and CDR2 SQIVND (reference sequence). The CDR3 length is 13 residues. The CDR3 region has the DNA TGTGCCAGTAGTATAGCGGCGGGGCAGCCCCAGCATTTT. This sequence encodes CASSIAAGQPQHF.

This chain uses TRBV11-2 with TRBJ1-1; TRBD1 aligns across 10 bases. Trimming cost V 4 bases and J 7 bases; bases outside gene matches: 6. The CDR3 is made up of 14 amino acids. The germline CDR1 and CDR2 sequences are SGHAT and FQNNGV. The CDR3 coding sequence is TGTGCCAGCAGCTCGAGGGGACAGGGGAATGAAGCTTTCTTT. Translation: CASSSRGQGNEAFF.

The chain is built from TRBV4-2 and TRBJ2-3, with 11 positions matching TRBD2. V was clipped by 3 bases and J by 2 bases; unmatched bases: 7. Per germline, CDR1 LGHNA and CDR2 YNFKEQ. The CDR3 length is 17 residues. This CDR3 reads CASSQTGTSGDTDTQYF. The CDR3 DNA reads as TGTGCCAGCAGCCAGACCGGGACTAGCGGAGACACAGATACGCAGTATTTT.

The J gene is TRBJ2-7, the V gene TRBV6-5; TRBD2 agrees at 8 bases. The CDR3 has 14 residues. Germline-derived CDR1 and CDR2 are MNHEY and SVGAGI. J was trimmed by 3 bases and V by 6 bases; bases with no gene match: 7. In DNA form, the CDR3 reads TGTGCCAGCAGCCCCGGACGGGGGGGCTACGAGCAGTACTTC. This translates into CASSPGRGGYEQYF.

The V and J genes are TRBV25-1 and TRBJ1-2; D not resolved. The CDR3 totals 12 residues. Germline V gene lookup returns CDR1 MGHDK and CDR2 SYGVNS. Trimming left V 7 bases short and J 6 bases short, with 12 bases between. In DNA form, the CDR3 reads TGTGCCAGCACAGCGGGTGGACATGGCTACACCTTC. Amino acids: CASTAGGHGYTF.

This sequence joins TRBV5-5 and TRBJ2-5, with D possibly TRBD1 on 6 matching bases. CDR1 SGHKS and CDR2 YYEKEE come from the germline V gene (reference sequence). Trimming left V 1 base short and J 5 bases short, with 12 bases between. The CDR3 spans 14 residues. The CDR3 loop is CASSLLSGVETQYF. For the CDR3, the DNA is TGTGCCAGCAGCTTGTTGTCAGGGGTGGAGACCCAGTACTTC.

This clone was detected once. The CDR3 DNA sequence: TGTGCCAGCAGCTTAGTGGCGGGAGGAGATACGCAGTATTTT. The encoded protein is CASSLVAGGDTQYF. This chain uses TRBV7-6 with TRBJ2-3; 8 nucleotides align to TRBD2. CDR1 SGHVS and CDR2 FNYEAQ come from the germline V gene. V gave up 1 base and J gave up 5 bases; unmatched junction bases: 2. CDR3 length: 14 amino acids. Supplemented by reference TRBV7-6 and TRBJ2-3, the full variable domain reads GAGVSQSPRYKVTKRGQDVALRCDPISGHVSLYWYRQALGQGPEFLTYFNYEAQQDKSGLPNDRFSAERPEGSISTLTIQRTEQRDSAMYRCASSLVAGGDTQYFGPGTRLTVL.

The V call is TRBV5-6, the J call TRBJ1-2; 7 nucleotides line up with TRBD1. The germline gives CDR1 SGHDT, CDR2 YYEEEE. The V gene end was trimmed by 6 bases and the J gene end by 4 bases; junction bases not matched to a gene: 9. The CDR3 loop spans 14 amino acids. The CDR3 DNA sequence: TGTGCCAGCACCCGGCGGGACAGTATCTATGGCTACACCTTC. Translated, it gives CASTRRDSIYGYTF.

The chain employs TRBV27 and TRBJ1-2; 7 bases match TRBD1. After removal of 2 bases from V and 8 bases from J, the junction contained 11 bases not matched to a gene. This CDR3 is 15 amino acids long. Germline CDR1 reads MNHEY; CDR2 reads SMNVEV (reference sequence). This CDR3 reads CASSLVPGQGEGYTF. CDR3 in DNA: TGTGCCAGCAGTTTAGTCCCCGGGCAGGGGGAAGGCTACACCTTC.

The chain has TRBV11-2 and TRBJ2-5; 9 nucleotides agree with TRBD1. With 5 bases clipped from V and 5 bases from J, the junction kept 9 bases outside the gene matches. CDR1 and CDR2 (germline): SGHAT, FQNNGV. The CDR3 totals 15 residues. The CDR3 loop reads CASSRMGQGAETQYF. The CDR3 region has the DNA TGTGCCAGCAGCAGAATGGGACAGGGAGCGGAGACCCAGTACTTC.

The chain combines TRBV10-3 with TRBJ2-5, with 8 bases that match TRBD2. This CDR3 spans 15 amino acids. The V gene end was trimmed by 4 bases and the J gene end by 4 bases; junction bases not matched to a gene: 8. Per the germline V gene, CDR1 is ENHRY and CDR2 is SYGVKD. CDR3 DNA sequence: TGTGCCATCAGTGGGACTAGCAGTCTTGTAGAGACCCAGTACTTC. Amino acids: CAISGTSSLVETQYF.

The gene calls are TRBV5-6 and TRBJ1-2; D gene uncertain. The ends were cut back, 0 bases at V and 1 base at J, with 7 bases in the middle. CDR3 size: 14 residues. The germline CDR1 and CDR2 sequences are SGHDT and YYEEEE. CDR3 region: CASSLGGLNYGYTF. The CDR3 nucleotides are TGTGCCAGCAGCTTGGGAGGCCTTAACTATGGCTACACCTTC. Variable domain in full (rest from reference TRBV5-6 and TRBJ1-2): DAGVTQSPTHLIKTRGQQVTLRCSPKSGHDTVSWYQQALGQGPQFIFQYYEEEERQRGNFPDRFSGHQFPNYSSELNVNALLLGDSALYLCASSLGGLNYGYTFGSGTRLTVV.